Following are 5 T cell receptor beta chains from one sample sequenced in a study of cytomegalovirus exposure and HLA in healthy donors. Only in-frame clones appear in the TCRdb table, and some are missing; sequencing was by immunoSEQ multiplex PCR. The repertoire holds about 360,000 clones, with 86% as singletons. The sequenced sample was PBMCs. These receptors were collected from a woman aged 18-29 years in good health and CMV-seronegative.

This rearrangement joins TRBV5-4 to TRBJ2-5, with a weak D call TRBD2 (5 bases). V lost 0 bases and J lost 0, with 6 bases in between. This CDR3 region has 14 residues. Germline CDR1 reads SGHNT; CDR2 reads YYREEE (reference sequence). DNA for the CDR3: TGTGCCAGCAGCTTGGCGGGAAACCAAGAGACCCAGTACTTC. Translating it yields CASSLAGNQETQYF.

The rearrangement uses TRBV5-5 and TRBJ2-5; perhaps TRBD1 as D (6 bases). Germline V gene sequence: CDR1 SGHKS, CDR2 YYEKEE (reference sequence). The V end lost 4 bases, the J end lost 5 bases, and 21 bases lay between the germline ends. CDR3 length equals 16 residues. The CDR3 nucleotides read TGTGCCAGCAGCCCACCAGGGGTGGGGGCGCTGGAGACCCAGTACTTC. This sequence encodes CASSPPGVGALETQYF.

The rearrangement joins TRBV5-1 to TRBJ2-7; 7 bases fit TRBD2. Germline lookup yields CDR1 SGHRS and CDR2 YFSETQ. This CDR3 has 15 amino acids. The junction had 6 bases not matched to a gene; V was cut back by 0 bases and J by 3 bases. CDR3 in amino acids: CASSLAGTKFYEQYF. The DNA of the CDR3 is TGCGCCAGCAGCTTGGCCGGGACTAAATTCTACGAGCAGTACTTC.

The rearrangement links TRBV2 to TRBJ1-1; a weak D match, TRBD1 (6 bases). The CDR3 extends over 13 amino acids. Germline V CDR1 and CDR2: SNHLY, FYNNEI. The V end lost 3 bases, the J end lost 10 bases, and 15 bases lay between the germline ends. CDR3 sequence: CASSDTGILRAFF. DNA of the CDR3: TGTGCCAGCAGTGATACAGGGATCCTACGAGCTTTCTTT.

This clone was detected only once. The J gene is TRBJ2-1, the V gene TRBV4-1, with a possible D match to TRBD2 (5 bases). Germline CDR1 reads MGHRA; CDR2 reads YSYEKL. V lost 1 base, J lost 4 bases, and 8 bases lay in between. The CDR3 length is 14 residues. The CDR3 DNA reads TGCGCCAGCAGCCAAGTTCGGGAATACAATGAGCAGTTCTTC. Its translation is CASSQVREYNEQFF.